The sequence of this T cell receptor beta chain was determined in a study of T cell responses to AZD1222 COVID-19 vaccine (dated by TCRdb to the early 2020s). Broadly, across the study: Because spike-specific TCR depth and breadth did not differ between the two schedules, AZD1222 recipients who got a second dose at roughly 4 weeks were pooled with those who got a second dose at roughly 12 weeks. Trial participants were enrolled into age subgroups of 18-55, 56-69 and 70-plus years, which contained around 150, 28 and 57 TCR-sequenced participants, respectively. TCR sequencing covered over 230 trial participants: roughly 200 given two doses of AZD1222 and about 26 given two doses of MenACWY control vaccine.

The CDR3 regions of human TCRbeta chains were analyzed by immunosequencing. Turning to the authors' computational methods: TCRs in the repertoires were compared against a reference library of SARS-CoV-2-specific TCRs that had been generated with the MIRA antigen-specificity platform. Breadth was defined as the fraction of unique TCRs that were SARS-CoV-2-associated. Depth was defined as the fraction of total T cells that were SARS-CoV-2-associated. Using the MIRA data, every spike-specific TCR was mapped to the spike region that the TCR reacted to and assigned to either a CD4 or a CD8 class. Log10-transformed breadth and depth values were compared by one-way ANOVA with Sidak's multiple comparisons tests. TCRdb obtained this table from immuneACCESS and retained in-frame rearrangements with V and J assigned. These tables miss some clones; where compared with another copy, unresolved V genes account for less than half of the shortfall, and the remainder is unexplained. V, J and clone size were drawn from that table, and D and trimming were deduced from the DNA. Across this sample there are 95,000 to 130,000 clones, with more than 85% seen only once. The ten largest account for under 3.5% of the sample.

The CDR3 covers 15 residues, taking in both the cysteine and the phenylalanine. The kept DNA is CDR3 alone, 45 bases in frame from the first base. Clipping removes 2 bases from V and 9 bases from J, with 6 as the unmatched junction base count. CDR1 is given as MNHEY and CDR2 as SVGAGI, both from the germline V gene. A word on this clone: Its antigen has not been determined. No quality values exist for individual bases; no much larger clone is one base distant.

What this sample's time point label stands for: baseline before first vaccination. Vaccinee samples were obtained from the UK trials COV001 and COV002, which included a single-blind randomized controlled phase 2/3 trial of AZD1222 (ChAdOx1 nCoV-19) in healthy adults. Trial participant PBMC samples were collected at day 0 and day 28 after the second dose for TCRbeta chain sequencing. Here is what the overall study found, with its caveats: Reportedly, close to half of the unique spike-specific TCRs recognized epitopes lying outside the regions that are mutated in the B.1.351 and B.1.1.7 variants. Most participants were white British and females outnumbered males, and the authors suggested that clonal diversity may have been underestimated. CD4 TCRs associated with the vaccine covered the entire spike protein, and the dominant responses were in regions 160-218 and 743-854. After two AZD1222 doses, both the breadth and the depth of spike-specific TCRs were significantly higher than at day 0 and than in MenACWY recipients. In the small 56-69-year group, the increase in depth fell short of significance, most likely because of low power. Because no day 14 peak-response samples were available, the repertoires could be characterized only after the peak T cell response. Conclusions about previously exposed vaccinees were limited because only six or seven AZD1222 recipients were SARS-CoV-2 seropositive at baseline.

This TCR came from an adult in good health. The chain employs TRBV6-5 and TRBJ2-1, with 11 middle bases fitting TRBD2. Sample: peripheral blood, taken on day 0 of AZD1222 vaccination. The bases are TGTGCCAGCAGTTACCCACTAGCGGGAGTAGGTGAGCAGTTCTTC. Translated, it gives CASSYPLAGVGEQFF.